This section outlines one TCR beta chain sequence together with its context. The antigen remains unidentified. Use of 60 Vbeta and 13 Jbeta primers characterized the PCR. Data came from immunoSEQ multiplex PCR; TCRdb stores just in-frame clones and leaves some out. This sample has approximately 51,000 clones; approximately 70% occur once, and the top ten carry roughly 6.3%. Healthy bone marrow donors supplied every sample. These data originate in a study of cytomegalovirus exposure and HLA in healthy donors. Points from the study as a whole: TCR beta sequences reportedly predicted the HLA-A and HLA-B alleles of most subjects accurately. Researchers reported in a later analysis that a missense DCLRE1C variant was tied to TCR beta V- and J-gene trimming.

The CDR3 totals 16 residues. Trimming cost V 0 bases and J 6 bases, with 13 bases left between them. The germline gives CDR1 SGHRS, CDR2 YFSETQ. This chain connects TRBV5-1 to TRBJ1-6; possibly TRBD1 for D (5 bases). The receptor was derived from a man aged 30-40 years in good health and CMV-seronegative. The sample was PBMCs. The CDR3 spells CASSLEGVAPNSPLHF. In nucleotides, the CDR3 is TGCGCCAGCAGCTTGGAAGGGGTTGCCCCTAATTCACCCCTCCACTTT.